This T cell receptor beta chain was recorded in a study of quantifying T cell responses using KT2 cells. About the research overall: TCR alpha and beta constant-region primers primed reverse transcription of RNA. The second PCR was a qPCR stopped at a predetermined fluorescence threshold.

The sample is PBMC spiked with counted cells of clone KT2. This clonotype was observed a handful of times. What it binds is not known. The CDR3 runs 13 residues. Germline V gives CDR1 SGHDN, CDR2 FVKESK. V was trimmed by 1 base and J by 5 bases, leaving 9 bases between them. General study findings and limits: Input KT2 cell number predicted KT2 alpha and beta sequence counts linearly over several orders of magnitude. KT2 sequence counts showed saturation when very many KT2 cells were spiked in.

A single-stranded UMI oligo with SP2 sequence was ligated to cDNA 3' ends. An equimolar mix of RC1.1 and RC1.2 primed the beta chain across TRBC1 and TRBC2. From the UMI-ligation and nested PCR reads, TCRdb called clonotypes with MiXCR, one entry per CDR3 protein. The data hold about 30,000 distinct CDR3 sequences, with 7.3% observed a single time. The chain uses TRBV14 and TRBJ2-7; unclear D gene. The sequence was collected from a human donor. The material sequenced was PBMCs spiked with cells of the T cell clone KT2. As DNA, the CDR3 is TGTGCCAGCAGCCAAGCCATACTCCACGAGCAGTACTTC. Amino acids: CASSQAILHEQYF.